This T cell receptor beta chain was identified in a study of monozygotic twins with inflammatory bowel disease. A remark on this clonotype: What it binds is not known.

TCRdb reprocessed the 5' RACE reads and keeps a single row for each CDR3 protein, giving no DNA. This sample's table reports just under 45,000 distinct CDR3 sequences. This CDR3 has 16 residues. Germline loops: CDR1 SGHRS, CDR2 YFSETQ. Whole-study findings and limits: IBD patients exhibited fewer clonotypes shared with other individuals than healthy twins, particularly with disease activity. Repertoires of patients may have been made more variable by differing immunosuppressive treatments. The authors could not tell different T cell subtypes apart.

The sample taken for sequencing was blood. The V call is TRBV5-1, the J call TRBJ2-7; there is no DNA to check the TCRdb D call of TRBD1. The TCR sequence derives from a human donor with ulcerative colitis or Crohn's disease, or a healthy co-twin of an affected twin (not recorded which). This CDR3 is CASSLYGAGGTDEQYF.